These 24 T cell receptor beta chains were sequenced from one sample in a study of shared clonotypes between healthy human individuals (dated by TCRdb to 2018 to 2020). The receptor library was made with the immunoSEQ multiplex PCR assay. TCRdb took over this immuneACCESS table, retaining in-frame rearrangements with V and J assigned. Such tables are incomplete; in checked studies, under half of the missing clones stem from an unresolved V gene, and the remainder is unexplained. The sample has about half a million clones on record, roughly 80% of them singletons. The ten largest clonotypes hold 12% of the sample. Sequenced: PBMCs. All receptors come from a woman aged 40 to 50 in good health. Some clones in this sample may be carry-over from other donors' samples.

Only one count was recorded for this clone. V and J are TRBV27 and TRBJ2-4; D uncertain. The germline V gene has CDR1 MNHEY and CDR2 SMNVEV (reference sequence). There are 16 residues in the CDR3. Trimming took off 5 bases at V and 0 bases at J, with 14 bases between the two ends. CDR3 sequence: CASSPSISLAKNIQYF. CDR3 nucleotide sequence: TGTGCCAGCAGTCCCTCTATAAGTTTAGCCAAAAACATTCAGTACTTC.

J is TRBJ1-2 and V is TRBV2; D gene uncertain. The germline V gene has CDR1 SNHLY and CDR2 FYNNEI. The CDR3 spans 14 residues. V lost 5 bases and J lost 1, with 11 bases in between. CDR3 in DNA: TGTGCCAGCAGTCAGGCGAACTTTAACTATGGCTACACCTTC. It codes for CASSQANFNYGYTF.

The chain joins TRBV27 to TRBJ2-2, with 7 nucleotides matching TRBD2. Germline values: CDR1 MNHEY, CDR2 SMNVEV (reference sequence). The CDR3 extends over 18 amino acids. V gave up 1 base and J gave up 2 bases; unmatched junction bases: 10. The CDR3 region has the DNA TGTGCCAGCAGTTTATTTGCAGGGACTAACCGAAACACCGGGGAGCTGTTTTTT. Translation gives CASSLFAGTNRNTGELFF.

This clone was detected once. This chain links TRBV5-1 with TRBJ2-5, with 8 bases lining up with TRBD1. Germline values: CDR1 SGHRS, CDR2 YFSETQ. The CDR3 is 14 residues long. The V gene end was trimmed by 5 bases and the J gene end by 3 bases; junction bases not matched to a gene: 6. DNA for the CDR3: TGCGCCAGCAGGACGGGACAGGTAAAAGAGACCCAGTACTTC. As protein: CASRTGQVKETQYF.

This chain connects TRBV18 to TRBJ1-5; D is perhaps TRBD1 (5 bases). CDR1 and CDR2 (germline): KGHSH, LQKENI. Trimming pared 5 bases from V and 8 bases from J, leaving 22 bases between. The CDR3 runs 16 residues. Here the CDR3 DNA reads TGTGCCAGCTCATCAGCGGGAGGGGTGGGTAATAAGCCCCAGCATTTT. Its protein is CASSSAGGVGNKPQHF.

The rearrangement uses TRBV27 and TRBJ2-3; 10 positions agree with TRBD2. The CDR3 length is 13 residues. Germline V lookup: CDR1 MNHEY, CDR2 SMNVEV (reference sequence). Trimming removed 6 bases from V and 6 bases from J; junction bases left unmatched: 3. The CDR3, as DNA: TGTGCCAGCAGAGGGACTAGCGCGGATACGCAGTATTTT. Residues: CASRGTSADTQYF.

The V call is TRBV7-9, the J call TRBJ2-1, with TRBD1 identical over 11 bases. This CDR3 has 14 residues. V lost 5 bases, J lost 5 bases, and 2 bases stayed unmatched. Per germline, CDR1 SEHNR and CDR2 FQNEAQ (reference sequence). CDR3 nucleotides: TGTGCCAGCAGCCCGGGACAGGGGGACAATGAGCAGTTCTTC. Translation gives CASSPGQGDNEQFF.

The CDR3 loop is CASSQGASGRLAYEQYF. The CDR3 DNA sequence: TGCGCCAGCAGCCAAGGGGCTAGCGGGAGGTTGGCCTACGAGCAGTACTTC. This rearrangement joins TRBV4-1 to TRBJ2-7; 11 bases are shared with TRBD2. The CDR3 consists of 17 residues. V lost 1 base and J lost 2; bases outside the gene matches: 7. CDR1 is MGHRA, CDR2 YSYEKL, per germline.

This clone has a handful of counts. The chain links TRBV5-3 to TRBJ2-1, with TRBD2 identical over 7 bases. TRBV5-3 is flagged as an ORF with uncertain function. The V segment lost 4 bases and the J segment 5 bases; nucleotides outside the gene matches: 6. The CDR3 length is 14 residues. The CDR3, as DNA: TGTGCCAGAAGCCCCGGGACTAACAACAATGAGCAGTTCTTC. This codes for CARSPGTNNNEQFF.

The chain is built from TRBV7-9 and TRBJ2-5; perhaps D is TRBD1 or TRBD2 (5 bases each). CDR1 is SEHNR and CDR2 is FQNEAQ in the germline V gene (reference sequence). Trimming stripped 3 bases from V and 5 bases from J, with 10 bases between. The CDR3 covers 13 residues. This chain's CDR3 is CASSLMGVETQYF. In DNA form, the CDR3 reads TGTGCCAGCAGCTTGATGGGGGTTGAGACCCAGTACTTC.

This clone was observed a single time. V is TRBV27 and J is TRBJ2-4, with D hard to call. CDR1 MNHEY and CDR2 SMNVEV come from the germline V gene (reference sequence). V gave up 1 base and J gave up 0 bases, with 16 bases separating them. The CDR3 loop spans 18 amino acids. The CDR3 loop reads CASSLFLPLVGAKNIQYF. Written as DNA, the CDR3 is TGTGCCAGCAGTTTATTCCTGCCCTTAGTTGGAGCCAAAAACATTCAGTACTTC.

This chain connects TRBV2 to TRBJ2-1; D might be TRBD1 (5 bases). The CDR3 totals 14 residues. Germline loops: CDR1 SNHLY, CDR2 FYNNEI. The ends were cut back, 11 bases at V and 1 base at J, with 15 bases in the middle. The CDR3 here is CAVPMSGSYNEQFF. CDR3 coding DNA: TGTGCCGTCCCGATGTCAGGGTCCTACAATGAGCAGTTCTTC.

The V gene is TRBV15, the J gene TRBJ1-2, with 8 positions matching TRBD1. The CDR3 spans 15 residues. Unmatched junction bases numbered 13, after V lost 5 bases and J lost 8 bases. Germline V CDR1 and CDR2: LNHNV, YYDKDF (reference sequence). The CDR3 reads CATSGSYLQGEGYTF. CDR3 bases: TGTGCCACCAGCGGATCGTACCTACAGGGGGAAGGCTACACCTTC.

CDR3 residues: CAWRVPGTDEQFF. CDR3 nucleotide sequence: TGTGCCTGGAGGGTTCCGGGCACGGATGAGCAGTTCTTC. The chain recombines TRBV30 with TRBJ2-1; the D is unclear. The V end was cut by 3 bases, the J end by 8 bases, with 14 bases between. Germline loops: CDR1 GTSNPN, CDR2 SVGIG (reference sequence). This CDR3 is 13 amino acids long.

In DNA form, the CDR3 reads TGTGCCAGCAGCCCGACTAGCGGGAGGGTACGGGCTGAGCAGTTCTTC. Translation gives CASSPTSGRVRAEQFF. The genes are TRBV11-2 and TRBJ2-1; TRBD2 agrees at 14 bases. Germline lookup yields CDR1 SGHAT and CDR2 FQNNGV. The CDR3 totals 16 residues. The J segment lost 9 bases and the V segment lost 5 bases, leaving 9 bases of the junction unmatched.

J is TRBJ2-7 and V is TRBV5-1; 7 nucleotides line up with TRBD1. Trimming removed 1 base from V and 7 bases from J; junction bases left unmatched: 5. The CDR3 contains 13 residues. Looked up from germline, CDR1 is SGHRS and CDR2 is YFSETQ. In DNA form, the CDR3 reads TGCGCCAGCAGCTTGCTCCCACAGGGGGAGCAGTACTTC. Its protein is CASSLLPQGEQYF.

The chain uses TRBV19 and TRBJ2-5; 7 nucleotides align to TRBD2. Looked up from germline, CDR1 is LNHDA and CDR2 is SQIVND (reference sequence). CDR3 length equals 13 residues. The ends lost 7 bases at V and 5 bases at J; junction bases unmatched: 7. CDR3 sequence reads: CASNAREGETQYF. DNA for the CDR3: TGTGCCAGTAACGCCAGGGAGGGGGAGACCCAGTACTTC.

This sequence joins TRBV2 and TRBJ1-2; 12 bases are a match to TRBD1. The CDR3 runs to 15 residues. Germline CDR1 is SNHLY and CDR2 is FYNNEI. After removal of 4 bases from V and 8 bases from J, the junction contained 8 bases not matched to a gene. The CDR3 bases are TGTGCCAGCAGTGGGGACAGGGGGCCTACCAGGGGCTACACCTTC. Its protein is CASSGDRGPTRGYTF.

Of note for this clone: The same CDR3 also results from other DNA sequences found in this sample. The chain joins TRBV18 to TRBJ2-5, with 7 bases aligning to TRBD1. Germline lookup yields CDR1 KGHSH and CDR2 LQKENI. The V gene end was trimmed by 3 bases and the J gene end by 4 bases; junction bases not matched to a gene: 2. The length of the CDR3 is 13 residues. In DNA form, the CDR3 reads TGTGCCAGCTCACCGGGACAGAGAGAGACCCAGTACTTC. The encoded protein is CASSPGQRETQYF.

This chain connects TRBV27 to TRBJ1-5; D might be TRBD1 (6 bases). V was shortened by 5 bases and J by 4 bases, with 18 bases between the two germline ends. This CDR3 region has 16 residues. CDR1 and CDR2 (germline): MNHEY, SMNVEV (reference sequence). CDR3 sequence (DNA): TGTGCCAGCAGTAAACACCAGGGGATGGGGAATCAGCCCCAGCATTTT. It yields the protein CASSKHQGMGNQPQHF.

The sample holds a few counts of this clone. The chain links TRBV4-1 to TRBJ2-3, with 7 nucleotides matching TRBD1. The germline CDR1 and CDR2 sequences are MGHRA and YSYEKL. With 4 bases clipped from V and 2 bases from J, the junction kept 3 bases outside the gene matches. The CDR3 is 14 residues long. CDR3 in amino acids: CASSRGQTTDTQYF. CDR3 in DNA: TGCGCCAGCAGCCGGGGACAGACCACAGATACGCAGTATTTT.

V gene TRBV19 combines with J gene TRBJ2-2; no firm D call. Germline CDR1 is LNHDA and CDR2 is SQIVND (reference sequence). This CDR3 region has 12 residues. V lost 10 bases to trimming and J lost 5 bases, with 11 bases between them. This CDR3 reads CATHSRTGELFF. The CDR3 bases are TGTGCCACCCACTCGAGGACCGGGGAGCTGTTTTTT.

The chain is built from TRBV7-9 and TRBJ2-7, with 8 bases identical to TRBD1. Per germline, CDR1 SEHNR and CDR2 FQNEAQ (reference sequence). The J segment lost 3 bases and the V segment lost 4 bases, leaving 5 bases of the junction unmatched. CDR3 length equals 14 residues. CDR3 residues: CASSYGTGGYEQYF. The CDR3 nucleotides read TGTGCCAGCAGCTACGGGACAGGTGGCTACGAGCAGTACTTC.

The chain's CDR3 is CASSLWGFRSGLYNEQFF. The CDR3 DNA reads TGTGCCAGCAGCTTATGGGGTTTCCGTAGCGGGTTATACAATGAGCAGTTCTTC. The V gene is TRBV5-6, the J gene TRBJ2-1, with 7 bases matching TRBD2. V lost 2 bases, J lost 4 bases, and 15 bases stayed unmatched. The CDR3 covers 18 residues. Germline V gene data show CDR1 as SGHDT and CDR2 as YYEEEE.